One and the same sample provided the 12 T cell receptor beta chains below, sequenced in a study of monozygotic twins with inflammatory bowel disease (dated by TCRdb to about 2019). The library was generated by 5' RACE. This sample was sequenced with an Illumina HiSeq 2500. The reads were reprocessed in TCRdb, with one entry per CDR3 protein sequence and no accompanying DNA. The sample table on file contains approximately 40,000 distinct CDR3 sequences. 5% to 6.5% of the sample rests with the top ten. Sequencing was carried out using blood. The source of these receptors is a human donor with ulcerative colitis or Crohn's disease, or a healthy co-twin of an affected twin (not recorded which).

The chain couples TRBV5-1 to TRBJ2-7; TCRdb's D call of TRBD1 is untestable without DNA. Germline CDR1 is SGHRS and CDR2 is YFSETQ. CDR3 length equals 16 residues. CDR3 sequence: CASSLGGGLNRYEQYF.

The V gene is TRBV4-1, the J gene TRBJ2-7; the TRBD1 assignment by TCRdb is unverifiable without DNA. The CDR3 runs 15 residues. In germline, CDR1 is MGHRA, CDR2 YSYEKL. The CDR3 sequence: CASSQSWDRVSEQYF.

The V and J genes are TRBV30 and TRBJ1-1; without DNA, the TCRdb call of TRBD1 cannot be checked. Germline V gene sequence: CDR1 GTSNPN, CDR2 SVGIG (reference sequence). The CDR3 spans 13 residues. The CDR3 spells CAWSPPQGNRAFF.

The chain links TRBV11-2 to TRBJ2-3; without DNA, the TCRdb call of TRBD1 cannot be checked. Germline CDR1 reads SGHAT; CDR2 reads FQNNGV. This CDR3 is built from 15 residues. The CDR3 sequence is CASSPGTRGSDTQYF.

The chain employs TRBV12-3 or TRBV12-4 and TRBJ2-1; TCRdb's D call of TRBD1 is untestable without DNA. The CDR3 extends over 16 amino acids. The CDR3 sequence: CASSPVRDRAYNEQFF.

The rearrangement joins TRBV11-2 to TRBJ1-1; TCRdb proposes TRBD1, but this gene call is untestable without DNA. This CDR3 region has 15 residues. Germline values: CDR1 SGHAT, CDR2 FQNNGV. CDR3 region: CASSLDTGGTTEAFF.

The rearrangement joins TRBV6-5 to TRBJ2-3. The CDR3 has 14 residues. The germline V gene has CDR1 MNHEY and CDR2 SVGAGI. CDR3 amino acids: CASRYPGRPDTQYF.

The chain carries TRBV12-3 or TRBV12-4 and TRBJ2-1; TCRdb lists TRBD1, though no DNA is available to test this call. This CDR3 is built from 14 residues. The CDR3 loop reads CASNPPGQVNEQFF.

Judged by frequency, this clonotype is medium-sized. The gene calls are TRBV20-1 and TRBJ2-1. The CDR3 covers 15 residues. The V gene's germline CDR1 is DFQATT and CDR2 SNEGSKA (reference sequence). The CDR3 here is CSARVIDRLYNEQFF.

The CDR3 region is CASRSGIISTDTQYF. V and J are TRBV27 and TRBJ2-3. Germline V gene lookup returns CDR1 MNHEY and CDR2 SMNVEV (reference sequence). The CDR3 extends over 15 amino acids.

The chain recombines TRBV28 with TRBJ1-2. This CDR3 region has 12 residues. Germline V gives CDR1 MDHEN, CDR2 SYDVKM. The CDR3 region is CATGEQSYGYTF.

V usage is TRBV20-1 and J usage is TRBJ2-1; TCRdb's D gene call, TRBD2, goes unchecked for lack of DNA. The CDR3 runs to 17 residues. Germline loops: CDR1 DFQATT, CDR2 SNEGSKA (reference sequence). The CDR3 sequence is CSARGALAGGVYNEQFF.